The entry below gives a single T cell receptor beta chain sequence along with its context. Its antigen remains unidentified. The PCR made use of 60 Vbeta and 13 Jbeta primers. Profiled with immunoSEQ multiplex PCR; TCRdb holds only in-frame clones, not every one. The sample lists about 140,000 clones; roughly 80% were seen once. The record originates from a study of cytomegalovirus exposure and HLA in healthy donors. Study-wide points: Analysis performed later found about 17,000 TCR beta sequences associated with HLA alleles at 0.05 false discovery rate. The dataset shows that most TCR sequences were rare, while some public TCRs occurred in many donors. Later analysis reportedly placed an Asian-associated ancestry cluster below the roughly 680-donor mean in N-insertions. Across all donors, roughly uniform sequencing depth was an assumption of the presence/absence analyses.

The source is a female donor in good health and CMV-seronegative. Material: PBMCs.

CDR3 region: CASGQFGLSGNTIYF. The CDR3 DNA is TGTGCCAGCGGTCAGTTTGGGCTCTCTGGAAACACCATATATTTT. The V call is TRBV6-5, the J call TRBJ1-3; D unresolved. V was shortened by 8 bases and J by 0 bases, with 14 bases between the two germline ends. Germline CDR1 reads MNHEY; CDR2 reads SVGAGI. CDR3 length: 15 amino acids.